A selection of T cell receptor beta chains follows, all from one sample in a study of human T cells and chemical hapten exposure. Via MiXCR, TCRdb re-called the RACE reads, giving one row per CDR3 protein. This table has about 120,000 distinct CDR3 sequences, roughly 10% appearing once. The material was whole blood, obtained in connection with sensitization to the hapten diphenylcyclopropenone (DPC). The receptors stem from a woman aged 50 to 60 with alopecia areata. Some clones in this sample may be carry-over from other donors' samples. Both conserved end residues are part of each CDR3. The D gene is left open where the match is weak. Rows may omit the clone size; those that give it use once, few, many or a size class.

TRBJ2-1 | TRBV7-9 | TRBD2 | - | CASSGLAGGILEFF | TGTGCCAGCTCGGGACTAGCGGGAGGGATCCTGGAGTTCTTC
TRBJ2-5 | TRBV29-1 | TRBD2 | many | CSVETSGIQETQYF | TGCAGCGTTGAGACTAGCGGAATTCAAGAGACCCAGTACTTC
TRBJ1-2 | TRBV15 | - | - | CATSREKAEFYGYTF | TGTGCCACCAGCAGGGAAAAGGCGGAGTTTTATGGCTACACCTTC
TRBJ2-3 | TRBV9 | - | many | CASSTDGRPTRDTQYF | TGTGCCAGCAGCACTGATGGGCGGCCTACCAGAGATACGCAGTATTTT
TRBJ2-3 | TRBV20-1 | TRBD1 | - | CSATTGETNTDTQYF | TGCAGTGCCACCACAGGGGAAACTAACACAGATACGCAGTATTTT
TRBJ2-7 | TRBV29-1 | - | - | CSVEEGFGHEQYF | TGCAGCGTTGAGGAAGGGTTCGGTCACGAGCAGTACTTC
TRBJ1-2 | TRBV7-9 | - | few | CASSGRTEPYGYTF | TGTGCCAGCAGCGGTCGGACGGAGCCCTATGGCTACACCTTC
TRBJ2-1 | TRBV28 | - | few | CASSRTGLSSYNEQFF | TGTGCCAGCAGTAGGACGGGATTAAGCTCCTACAATGAGCAGTTCTTC
TRBJ2-1 | TRBV20-1 | TRBD1 | many | CSAPPRTGRSYNEQFF | TGCAGTGCTCCCCCTCGGACAGGACGGTCCTACAATGAGCAGTTCTTC
TRBJ2-1 | TRBV6-2/TRBV6-3 | TRBD1 | - | CASGQAPKEQFF | TGTGCCAGCGGACAGGCGCCGAAGGAGCAGTTCTTC
TRBJ2-5 | TRBV9 | TRBD2 | many | CASSPGLAGGQETQYF | TGTGCCAGCAGCCCAGGACTAGCGGGAGGACAAGAGACCCAGTACTTC
TRBJ2-7 | TRBV18 | TRBD1 | - | CASSPPSGQGDEQYF | TGTGCCAGCTCACCACCCTCGGGGCAGGGGGACGAGCAGTACTTC
TRBJ1-2 | TRBV27 | - | - | CASSPLSGYDGYTF | TGTGCCAGCAGTCCCCTTAGCGGGTACGATGGCTACACCTTC
TRBJ1-1 | TRBV5-5 | - | few | CASSWTVMNTEAFF | TGTGCCAGCAGCTGGACCGTTATGAACACTGAAGCTTTCTTT
TRBJ2-3 | TRBV27 | - | few | CASSLSFPDTQYF | TGTGCCAGCAGTTTATCCTTCCCAGATACGCAGTATTTT
TRBJ2-1 | TRBV2 | - | few | CASAGLQRVGFNEQFF | TGTGCCAGCGCGGGACTTCAGCGTGTGGGGTTCAATGAGCAGTTCTTC
TRBJ1-1 | TRBV5-1 | - | few | CASSLEAGRPEAFF | TGCGCCAGCAGCTTGGAGGCAGGGAGGCCTGAAGCTTTCTTT
TRBJ2-3 | TRBV11-2 | - | - | CASSSLPGTRPTDTQYF | TGTGCCAGCAGCTCTTTACCCGGGACAAGACCCACAGATACGCAGTATTTT
TRBJ2-1 | TRBV28 | TRBD1 | - | CASSPRTGGEQFF | TGTGCCAGCAGTCCCAGGACAGGGGGCGAGCAGTTCTTC
TRBJ2-1 | TRBV29-1 | - | few | CSVAFAEQFF | TGCAGCGTTGCGTTCGCTGAGCAGTTCTTC
TRBJ2-1 | TRBV11-2 | - | - | CASSLGTHNEQFF | TGTGCCAGCAGCTTAGGGACGCACAATGAGCAGTTCTTC
TRBJ2-5 | TRBV6-1 | TRBD2 | few | CASSELPGGQETQYF | TGTGCCAGCAGTGAACTCCCGGGGGGCCAAGAGACCCAGTACTTC